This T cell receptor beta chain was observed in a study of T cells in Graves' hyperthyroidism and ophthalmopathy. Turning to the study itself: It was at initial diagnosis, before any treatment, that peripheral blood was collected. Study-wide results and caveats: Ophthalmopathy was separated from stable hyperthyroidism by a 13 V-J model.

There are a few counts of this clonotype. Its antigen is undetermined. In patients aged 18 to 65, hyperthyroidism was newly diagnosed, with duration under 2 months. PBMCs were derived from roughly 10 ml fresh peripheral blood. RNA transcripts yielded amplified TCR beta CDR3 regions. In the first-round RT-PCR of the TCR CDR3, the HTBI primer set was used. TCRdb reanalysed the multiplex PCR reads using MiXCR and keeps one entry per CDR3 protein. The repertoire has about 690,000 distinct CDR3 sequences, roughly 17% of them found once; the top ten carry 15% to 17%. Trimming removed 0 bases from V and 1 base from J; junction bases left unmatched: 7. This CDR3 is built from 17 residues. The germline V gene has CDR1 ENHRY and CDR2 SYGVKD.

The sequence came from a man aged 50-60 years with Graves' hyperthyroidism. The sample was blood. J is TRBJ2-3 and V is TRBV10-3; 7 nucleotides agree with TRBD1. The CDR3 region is CAISESMAGGGTDTQYF. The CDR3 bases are TGTGCCATCAGTGAGTCGATGGCAGGGGGAGGCACAGATACGCAGTATTTT.